This TCR beta chain appears in the sequencing data of a study of blood T cell repertoires in COVID-19. Study-level background: The United States, Italy and Spain provided the acute and convalescent COVID-19 samples. PBMCs, B-cell-depleted T cells, or T cells were the source of the cDNA or gDNA that made up the material.

Germline loops: CDR1 LGHDT, CDR2 YNNKEL (reference sequence). The CDR3 runs 15 residues. V was cut by 4 bases and J by 2 bases, with 13 bases left in between. Per the authors' pipeline: Researchers report that nucleated cell counts were estimated from reference gene primer amplification. Method: immunoSEQ multiplex PCR; TCRdb's copy keeps in-frame clones and lacks some. The D gene and trimming were derived from the DNA, and the V and J assignments and clone size from that table. The sample shows some 100,000 clones, approximately 93% of them seen only once. This TCR came from a man aged 60 to 69 with acute or convalescent COVID-19. The chain employs TRBV3-1 (or the pseudogene TRBV3-2) and TRBJ2-3; TRBD2 is a possible D gene (7 bases). Sequencing was done on a sample of peripheral blood. The CDR3 nucleotides read TGTGCCAGCAGCCGTCTGGGGGGGGCCACAGATACGCAGTATTTT. Residues: CASSRLGGATDTQYF.